The sample holds one count of the clone carrying this T cell receptor beta chain. This entry belongs to a study of T cell changes during pregnancy in multiple sclerosis. Germline V gene lookup returns CDR1 KGHSH and CDR2 LQKENI. CDR3 length: 16 residues. Trimming took off 2 bases at V and 4 bases at J, with 17 bases between the two ends. TCRdb's table, derived via immunoSEQ multiplex PCR, lists solely in-frame clones and lacks some. The table records approximately 98,000 clones, 92% of them present only once. This TCR was recovered from a female donor in good health, enrolled as a control in a pregnancy study. Source: peripheral blood, taken after pregnancy. The J gene is TRBJ1-1, the V gene TRBV18; D perhaps matches TRBD1 (5 bases). CDR3 DNA: TGTGCCAGCTCACCATTTAGGCGCCCGGGGGGCACTGAAGCTTTCTTT. Protein product: CASSPFRRPGGTEAFF.